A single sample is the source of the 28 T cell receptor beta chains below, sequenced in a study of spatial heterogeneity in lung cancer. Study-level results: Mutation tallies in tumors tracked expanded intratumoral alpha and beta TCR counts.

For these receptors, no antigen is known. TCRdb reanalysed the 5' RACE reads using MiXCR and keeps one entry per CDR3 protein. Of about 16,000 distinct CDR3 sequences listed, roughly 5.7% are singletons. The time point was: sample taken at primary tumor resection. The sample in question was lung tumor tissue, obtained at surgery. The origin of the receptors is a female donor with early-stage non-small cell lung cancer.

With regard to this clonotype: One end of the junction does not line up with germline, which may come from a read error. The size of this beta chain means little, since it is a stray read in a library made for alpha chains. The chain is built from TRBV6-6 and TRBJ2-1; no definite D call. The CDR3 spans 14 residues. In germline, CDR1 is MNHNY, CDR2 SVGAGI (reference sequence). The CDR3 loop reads CASSRDGSLNEQFF. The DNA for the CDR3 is TGTGCCAGCAGTAGAGACGGGTCCTTGAATGAGCAGTTCTTT.

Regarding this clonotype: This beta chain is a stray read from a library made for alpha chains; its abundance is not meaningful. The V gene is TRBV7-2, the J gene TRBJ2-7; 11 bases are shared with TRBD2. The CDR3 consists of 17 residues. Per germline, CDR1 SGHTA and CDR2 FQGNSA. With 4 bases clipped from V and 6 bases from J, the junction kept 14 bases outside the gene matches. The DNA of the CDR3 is TGTGCCAGCAGCTCCGGCGGTACTAGCGGGAGCGTCCGCGAGCAGTACTTC. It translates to CASSSGGTSGSVREQYF.

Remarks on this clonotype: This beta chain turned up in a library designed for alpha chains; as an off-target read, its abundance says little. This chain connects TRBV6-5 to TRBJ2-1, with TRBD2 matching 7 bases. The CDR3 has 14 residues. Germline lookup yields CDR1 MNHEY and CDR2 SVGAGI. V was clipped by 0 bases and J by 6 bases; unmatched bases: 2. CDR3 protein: CASSYSPGGNEQFF. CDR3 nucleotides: TGTGCCAGCAGTTACTCCCCGGGGGGCAATGAGCAGTTCTTC.

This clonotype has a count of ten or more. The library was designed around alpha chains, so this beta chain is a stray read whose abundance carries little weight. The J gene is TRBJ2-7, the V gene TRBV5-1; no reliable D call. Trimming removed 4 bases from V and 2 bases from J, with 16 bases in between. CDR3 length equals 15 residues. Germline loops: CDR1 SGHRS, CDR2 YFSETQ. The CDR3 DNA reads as TGCGCCAGCAGCAATCAACCGGACGGTGCCTACGAGCAGTACTTC. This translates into CASSNQPDGAYEQYF.

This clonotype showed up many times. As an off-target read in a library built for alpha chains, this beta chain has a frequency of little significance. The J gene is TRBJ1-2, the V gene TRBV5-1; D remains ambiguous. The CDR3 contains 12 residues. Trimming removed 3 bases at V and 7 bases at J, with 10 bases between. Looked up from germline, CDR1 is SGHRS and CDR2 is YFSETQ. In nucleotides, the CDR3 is TGCGCCAGCAGCTCAGAGGGTCGTGGCTACACCTTC. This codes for CASSSEGRGYTF.

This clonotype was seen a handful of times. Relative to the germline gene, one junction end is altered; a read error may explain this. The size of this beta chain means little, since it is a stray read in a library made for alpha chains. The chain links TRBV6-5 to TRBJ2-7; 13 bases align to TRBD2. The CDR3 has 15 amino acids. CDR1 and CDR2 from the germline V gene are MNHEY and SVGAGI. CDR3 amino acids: CASSYSILAGGQWHF. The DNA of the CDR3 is TGTGCCAGCAGTTACTCGATACTAGCGGGAGGGCAGTGGCACTTC.

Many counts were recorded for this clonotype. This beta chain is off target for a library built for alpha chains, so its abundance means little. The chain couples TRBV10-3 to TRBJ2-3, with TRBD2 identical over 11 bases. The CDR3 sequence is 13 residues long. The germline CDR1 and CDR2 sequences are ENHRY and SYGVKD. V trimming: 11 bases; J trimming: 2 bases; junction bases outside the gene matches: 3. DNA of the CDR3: TGTGCCTCGACTAGCGGGACCACAGATACGCAGTATTTT. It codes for CASTSGTTDTQYF.

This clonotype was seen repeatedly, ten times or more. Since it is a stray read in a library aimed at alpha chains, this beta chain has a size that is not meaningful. The CDR3 loop is CATSDSDRAYGYTF. CDR3 coding DNA: TGTGCCACCAGTGATTCGGACAGGGCTTATGGCTACACCTTC. The chain joins TRBV24-1 to TRBJ1-2, with 8 bases matching TRBD1. The CDR3 has 14 amino acids. Germline-derived CDR1 and CDR2 are KGHDR and SFDVKD. The V segment lost 2 bases and the J segment 5 bases; nucleotides outside the gene matches: 3.

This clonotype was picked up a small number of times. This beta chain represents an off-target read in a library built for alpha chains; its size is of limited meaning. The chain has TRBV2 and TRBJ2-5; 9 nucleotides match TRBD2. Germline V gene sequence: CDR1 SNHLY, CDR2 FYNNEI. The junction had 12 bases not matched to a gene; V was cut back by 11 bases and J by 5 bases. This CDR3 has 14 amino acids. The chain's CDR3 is CAGRGLAGMETQYF. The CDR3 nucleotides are TGTGCCGGCCGGGGGCTAGCGGGAATGGAGACCCAGTACTTC.

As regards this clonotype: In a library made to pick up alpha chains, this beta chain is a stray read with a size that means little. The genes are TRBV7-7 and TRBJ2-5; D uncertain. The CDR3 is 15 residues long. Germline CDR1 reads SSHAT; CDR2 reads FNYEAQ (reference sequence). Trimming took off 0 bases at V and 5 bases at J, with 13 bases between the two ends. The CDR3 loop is CASSLAPSVEETQYF. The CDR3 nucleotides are TGTGCCAGCAGCTTAGCTCCATCGGTTGAGGAGACCCAGTACTTC.

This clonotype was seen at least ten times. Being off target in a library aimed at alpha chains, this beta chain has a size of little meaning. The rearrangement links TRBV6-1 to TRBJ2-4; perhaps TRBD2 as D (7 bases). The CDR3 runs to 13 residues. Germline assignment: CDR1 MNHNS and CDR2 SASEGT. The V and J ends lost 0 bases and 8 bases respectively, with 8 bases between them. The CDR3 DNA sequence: TGTGCCAGCAGTGAAGCCGGGGGGCACATTCAGTACTTC. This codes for CASSEAGGHIQYF.

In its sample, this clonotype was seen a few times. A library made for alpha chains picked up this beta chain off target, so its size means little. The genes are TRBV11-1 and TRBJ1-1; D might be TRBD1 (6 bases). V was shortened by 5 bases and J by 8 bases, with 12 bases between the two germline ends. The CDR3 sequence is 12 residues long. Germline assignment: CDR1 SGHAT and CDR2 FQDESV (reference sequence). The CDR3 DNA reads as TGTGCCAGCAGCCGGGGGGGCCGCGAAGCTTTCTTT. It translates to CASSRGGREAFF.

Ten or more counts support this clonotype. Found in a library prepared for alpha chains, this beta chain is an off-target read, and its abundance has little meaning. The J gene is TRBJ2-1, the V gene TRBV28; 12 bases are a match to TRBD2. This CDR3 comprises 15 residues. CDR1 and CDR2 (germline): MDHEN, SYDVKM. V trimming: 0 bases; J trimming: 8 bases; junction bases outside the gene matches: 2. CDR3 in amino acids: CASSLWLAGGDEQFF. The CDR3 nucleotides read TGTGCCAGCAGTTTATGGCTAGCGGGAGGGGATGAGCAGTTCTTC. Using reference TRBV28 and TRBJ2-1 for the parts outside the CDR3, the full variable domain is DVKVTQSSRYLVKRTGEKVFLECVQDMDHENMFWYRQDPGLGLRLIYFSYDVKMKEKGDIPEGYSVSREKKERFSLILESASTNQTSMYLCASSLWLAGGDEQFFGPGTRLTVL.

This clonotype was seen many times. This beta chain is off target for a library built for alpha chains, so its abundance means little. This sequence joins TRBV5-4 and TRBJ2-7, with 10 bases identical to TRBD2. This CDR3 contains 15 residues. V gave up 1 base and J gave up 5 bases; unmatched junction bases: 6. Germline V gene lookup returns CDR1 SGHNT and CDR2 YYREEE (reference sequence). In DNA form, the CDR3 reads TGTGCCAGCAGCTTGTTAGCGGGAGGTATCCACGAGCAGTACTTC. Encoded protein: CASSLLAGGIHEQYF.

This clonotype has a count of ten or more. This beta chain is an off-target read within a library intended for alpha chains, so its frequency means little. The CDR3 DNA reads as TGTGCCAGCAGTTTATCTTCGACCGGGACAGCCTATAATTCACCCCTCCACTTT. It yields the protein CASSLSSTGTAYNSPLHF. The rearrangement uses TRBV27 and TRBJ1-6; TRBD1 matches at 7 bases. Trimming took 0 bases from V and 2 from J; bases not matched to a gene: 7. This CDR3 is built from 18 residues. The germline CDR1 and CDR2 sequences are MNHEY and SMNVEV (reference sequence).

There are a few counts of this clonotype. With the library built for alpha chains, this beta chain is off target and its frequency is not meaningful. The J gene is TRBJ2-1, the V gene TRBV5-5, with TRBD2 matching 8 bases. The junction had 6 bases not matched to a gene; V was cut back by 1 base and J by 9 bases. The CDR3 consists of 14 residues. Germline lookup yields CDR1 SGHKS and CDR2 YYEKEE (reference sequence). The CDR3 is CASSLPGGPPEQFF. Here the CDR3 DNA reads TGTGCCAGCAGCTTGCCGGGAGGGCCACCTGAGCAGTTCTTC. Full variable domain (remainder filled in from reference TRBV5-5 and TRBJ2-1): DAGVTQSPTHLIKTRGQQVTLRCSPISGHKSVSWYQQVLGQGPQFIFQYYEKEERGRGNFPDRFSARQFPNYSSELNVNALLLGDSALYLCASSLPGGPPEQFFGPGTRLTVL.

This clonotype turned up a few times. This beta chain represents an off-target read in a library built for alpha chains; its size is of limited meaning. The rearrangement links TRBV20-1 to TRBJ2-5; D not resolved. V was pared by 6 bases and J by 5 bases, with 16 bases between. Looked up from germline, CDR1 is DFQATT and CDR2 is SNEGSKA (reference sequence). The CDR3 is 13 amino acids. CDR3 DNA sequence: TGCAGTGCCCCTGGACCGACGAGGGAGACCCAGTACTTC. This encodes CSAPGPTRETQYF.

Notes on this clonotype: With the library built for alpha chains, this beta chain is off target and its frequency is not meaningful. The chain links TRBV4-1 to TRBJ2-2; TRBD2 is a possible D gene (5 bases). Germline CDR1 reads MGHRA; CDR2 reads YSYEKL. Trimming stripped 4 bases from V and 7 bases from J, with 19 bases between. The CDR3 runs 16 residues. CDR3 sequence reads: CASSPGSHVTIGELFF. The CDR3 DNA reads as TGCGCCAGCAGCCCTGGGAGCCACGTAACGATCGGGGAGCTGTTTTTT.

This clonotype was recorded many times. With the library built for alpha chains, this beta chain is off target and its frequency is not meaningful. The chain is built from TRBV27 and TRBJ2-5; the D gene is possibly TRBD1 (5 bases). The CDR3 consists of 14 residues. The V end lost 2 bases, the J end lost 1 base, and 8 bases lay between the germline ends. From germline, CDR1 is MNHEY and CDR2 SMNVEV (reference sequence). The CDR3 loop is CASSLIQGQETQYF. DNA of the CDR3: TGTGCCAGCAGTTTAATCCAGGGCCAAGAGACCCAGTACTTC.

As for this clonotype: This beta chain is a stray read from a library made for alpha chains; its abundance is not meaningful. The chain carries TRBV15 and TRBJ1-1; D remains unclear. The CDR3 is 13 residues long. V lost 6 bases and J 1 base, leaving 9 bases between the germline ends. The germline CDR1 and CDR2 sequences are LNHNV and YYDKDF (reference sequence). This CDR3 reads CATRYSENTEAFF. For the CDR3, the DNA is TGTGCCACCAGGTACTCAGAGAACACTGAAGCTTTCTTT.

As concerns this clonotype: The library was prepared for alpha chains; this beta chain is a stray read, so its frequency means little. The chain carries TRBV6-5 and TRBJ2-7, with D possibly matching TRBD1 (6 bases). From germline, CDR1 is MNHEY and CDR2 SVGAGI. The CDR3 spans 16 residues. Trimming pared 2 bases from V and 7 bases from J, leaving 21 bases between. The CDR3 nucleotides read TGTGCCAGCAGTTACGGTCTAACACAGGGTCTGAGGGAGCAGTACTTC. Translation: CASSYGLTQGLREQYF.

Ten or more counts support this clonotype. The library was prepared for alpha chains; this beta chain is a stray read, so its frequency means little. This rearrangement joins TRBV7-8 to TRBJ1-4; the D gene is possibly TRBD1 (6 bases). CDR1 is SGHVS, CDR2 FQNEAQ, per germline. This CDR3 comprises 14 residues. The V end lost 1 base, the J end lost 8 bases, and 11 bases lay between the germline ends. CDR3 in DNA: TGTGCCAGCAGCTTAGAGGGGCAGGGGGAAAAACTGTTTTTT. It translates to CASSLEGQGEKLFF.

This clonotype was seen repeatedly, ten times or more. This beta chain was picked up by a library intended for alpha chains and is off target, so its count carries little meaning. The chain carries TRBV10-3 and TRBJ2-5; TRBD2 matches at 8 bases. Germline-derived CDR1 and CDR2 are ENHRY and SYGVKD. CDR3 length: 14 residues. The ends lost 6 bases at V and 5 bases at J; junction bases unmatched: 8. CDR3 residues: CAIRAGVSSETQYF. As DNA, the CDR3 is TGTGCCATCAGAGCGGGGGTTAGTTCGGAGACCCAGTACTTC.

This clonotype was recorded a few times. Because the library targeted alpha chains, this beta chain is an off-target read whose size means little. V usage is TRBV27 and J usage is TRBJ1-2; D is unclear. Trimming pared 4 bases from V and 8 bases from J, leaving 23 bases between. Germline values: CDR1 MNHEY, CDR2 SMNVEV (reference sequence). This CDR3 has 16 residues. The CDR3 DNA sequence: TGTGCCAGCAGTTGGTACCCCCTCCAGCGCCCAGAAGGCTACACCTTC. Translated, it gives CASSWYPLQRPEGYTF.

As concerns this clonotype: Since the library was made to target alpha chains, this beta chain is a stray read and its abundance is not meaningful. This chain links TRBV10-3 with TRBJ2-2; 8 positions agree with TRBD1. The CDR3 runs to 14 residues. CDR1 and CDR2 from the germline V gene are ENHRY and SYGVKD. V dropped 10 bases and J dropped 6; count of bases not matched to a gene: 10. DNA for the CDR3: TGTGCCACGAATGACAGGGGTTCGGCCGGGGAGCTGTTTTTT. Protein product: CATNDRGSAGELFF.

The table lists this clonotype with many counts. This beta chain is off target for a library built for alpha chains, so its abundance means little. The CDR3 is CASSWTGAQTQYF. The CDR3 nucleotides read TGTGCCAGCAGTTGGACAGGGGCCCAGACCCAGTACTTC. This chain joins TRBV28 and TRBJ2-5, with 9 bases matching TRBD1. This CDR3 contains 13 residues. V lost 4 bases to trimming and J lost 6 bases; unmatched junction nucleotides: 3. Germline V gene sequence: CDR1 MDHEN, CDR2 SYDVKM.

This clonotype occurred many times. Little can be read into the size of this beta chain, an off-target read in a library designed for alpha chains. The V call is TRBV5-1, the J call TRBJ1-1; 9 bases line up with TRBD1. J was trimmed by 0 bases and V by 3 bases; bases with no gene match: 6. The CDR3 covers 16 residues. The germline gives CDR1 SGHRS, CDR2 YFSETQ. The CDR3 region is CASSWTGVGMNTEAFF. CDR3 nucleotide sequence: TGCGCCAGCAGCTGGACAGGGGTAGGGATGAACACTGAAGCTTTCTTT.

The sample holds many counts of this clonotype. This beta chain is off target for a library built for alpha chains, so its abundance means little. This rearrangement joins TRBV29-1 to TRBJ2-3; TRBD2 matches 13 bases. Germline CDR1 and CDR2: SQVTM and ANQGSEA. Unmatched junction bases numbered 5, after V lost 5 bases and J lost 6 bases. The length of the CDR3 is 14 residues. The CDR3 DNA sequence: TGCAGCGTTCCCGGGACTAGCGGGATGGATACGCAGTATTTT. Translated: CSVPGTSGMDTQYF.